Listed below are T cell receptor beta chains from one sample, sequenced in a study of CD8+ T cells in alopecia areata. TCRdb's table, derived via immunoSEQ multiplex PCR, lists solely in-frame clones and lacks some. The top ten clones hold over 12% of a sample with about 150,000 clones, 85% to 90% of them seen once. The sequencing here drew on CD8+ T cells sorted from blood, taken at week 0. Every receptor here comes from a human donor with alopecia areata. CDR3s include the opening cysteine and the closing phenylalanine or tryptophan. A D gene is named only where the DNA matches it firmly. Clone size is stated in some rows and not others, as once, few, many or a class when expanded.

abundance: .
v_gene: TRBV11-2
j_gene: TRBJ2-3
d_gene: TRBD2
CDR3aa: CASSRLAGFSTDTQYF
CDR3nt: TGTGCCAGCAGCCGACTAGCGGGTTTTAGCACAGATACGCAGTATTTT

abundance: .
v_gene: TRBV27
j_gene: TRBJ2-7
d_gene: .
CDR3aa: CASSFNGMYYEQYF
CDR3nt: TGTGCCAGCAGTTTTAACGGCATGTACTACGAGCAGTACTTC

abundance: few
v_gene: TRBV29-1
j_gene: TRBJ2-7
d_gene: .
CDR3aa: CSVLDTTEQYF
CDR3nt: TGCAGCGTCTTGGATACTACCGAGCAGTACTTC

abundance: .
v_gene: TRBV15
j_gene: TRBJ2-7
d_gene: TRBD1
CDR3aa: CATSRDYGTGAIFYEQYF
CDR3nt: TGTGCCACCAGCAGAGATTACGGGACAGGGGCCATATTCTACGAGCAGTACTTC

abundance: .
v_gene: TRBV29-1
j_gene: TRBJ2-3
d_gene: TRBD2
CDR3aa: CSAWTSGTTDTQYF
CDR3nt: TGCAGCGCTTGGACTAGCGGAACTACAGATACGCAGTATTTT

abundance: .
v_gene: TRBV27
j_gene: TRBJ1-2
d_gene: .
CDR3aa: CASSSLAPETVYGYTF
CDR3nt: TGTGCCAGCAGTTCCCTTGCTCCGGAGACAGTCTATGGCTACACCTTC

abundance: .
v_gene: TRBV5-1
j_gene: TRBJ1-1
d_gene: TRBD1
CDR3aa: CASSLAENRGYGTEAFF
CDR3nt: TGCGCCAGCAGCTTGGCCGAGAACAGGGGTTATGGCACTGAAGCTTTCTTT

abundance: .
v_gene: TRBV11-2
j_gene: TRBJ2-3
d_gene: .
CDR3aa: CASSFRGRESDTQYF
CDR3nt: TGTGCCAGCAGCTTCCGGGGCAGGGAATCAGATACGCAGTATTTT

abundance: .
v_gene: TRBV5-4
j_gene: TRBJ2-2
d_gene: TRBD2
CDR3aa: CASSGGTSGPGELFF
CDR3nt: TGTGCCAGCAGCGGGGGGACTAGCGGTCCCGGGGAGCTGTTTTTT

abundance: .
v_gene: TRBV12-5
j_gene: TRBJ1-2
d_gene: TRBD1
CDR3aa: CASGFSGDRVGYTF
CDR3nt: TGTGCTAGTGGTTTCTCTGGGGACAGGGTCGGCTACACCTTC

abundance: .
v_gene: TRBV9
j_gene: TRBJ2-3
d_gene: .
CDR3aa: CASSLEEGTDTQYF
CDR3nt: TGTGCCAGCAGCCTAGAGGAAGGAACAGATACGCAGTATTTT

abundance: .
v_gene: TRBV4-2
j_gene: TRBJ2-7
d_gene: .
CDR3aa: CASSQDSDGYYEQYF
CDR3nt: TGTGCCAGCAGCCAAGACTCGGACGGGTACTACGAGCAGTACTTC

abundance: once
v_gene: TRBV4-1
j_gene: TRBJ2-7
d_gene: .
CDR3aa: CASSQKPGSSYEQYF
CDR3nt: TGCGCCAGCAGCCAGAAGCCCGGTAGCTCCTACGAGCAGTACTTC

abundance: .
v_gene: TRBV5-5
j_gene: TRBJ1-5
d_gene: .
CDR3aa: CASSLTDSNQPQHF
CDR3nt: TGTGCCAGCAGCCTAACTGACAGCAATCAGCCCCAGCATTTT

abundance: .
v_gene: TRBV27
j_gene: TRBJ2-7
d_gene: TRBD1
CDR3aa: CASSYGTGSYEQYF
CDR3nt: TGTGCCAGCAGTTATGGGACAGGTTCCTACGAGCAGTACTTC

abundance: .
v_gene: TRBV13
j_gene: TRBJ2-1
d_gene: .
CDR3aa: CASSPRGAGNEQFF
CDR3nt: TGTGCCAGCAGCCCCCGGGGGGCGGGGAATGAGCAGTTCTTC

abundance: .
v_gene: TRBV4-1
j_gene: TRBJ2-7
d_gene: TRBD1
CDR3aa: CASSQESRGRYEQYF
CDR3nt: TGCGCCAGCAGCCAAGAGTCCAGGGGGCGTTACGAGCAGTACTTC

abundance: .
v_gene: TRBV7-2
j_gene: TRBJ2-7
d_gene: TRBD2
CDR3aa: CTSGPGGRIHEQYF
CDR3nt: TGTACCTCAGGCCCGGGCGGGAGGATACACGAGCAGTACTTC

abundance: .
v_gene: TRBV9
j_gene: TRBJ2-2
d_gene: .
CDR3aa: CASSQNAGELFF
CDR3nt: TGTGCCAGCAGTCAAAACGCCGGGGAGCTGTTTTTT

abundance: .
v_gene: TRBV5-6
j_gene: TRBJ2-1
d_gene: .
CDR3aa: CASRLRTHPYNEQFF
CDR3nt: TGTGCCAGCAGGCTACGAACACATCCGTACAATGAGCAGTTCTTC

abundance: .
v_gene: TRBV4-1
j_gene: TRBJ2-7
d_gene: .
CDR3aa: CASSQDFGLEQYF
CDR3nt: TGCGCCAGCAGCCAAGATTTTGGGTTGGAGCAGTACTTC

abundance: .
v_gene: TRBV6-8
j_gene: TRBJ2-3
d_gene: .
CDR3aa: CASAATDTQYF
CDR3nt: TGTGCCAGCGCAGCCACAGATACGCAGTATTTT

abundance: .
v_gene: TRBV2
j_gene: TRBJ2-7
d_gene: .
CDR3aa: CASSGGIYEQYF
CDR3nt: TGTGCCAGCAGTGGAGGGATATACGAGCAGTACTTC

abundance: .
v_gene: TRBV7-9
j_gene: TRBJ1-1
d_gene: .
CDR3aa: CASSMGTITEAFF
CDR3nt: TGTGCCAGCAGCATGGGGACAATTACTGAAGCTTTCTTT

abundance: few
v_gene: TRBV19
j_gene: TRBJ2-7
d_gene: .
CDR3aa: CASSIIPSYEQYF
CDR3nt: TGTGCCAGTAGTATTATCCCCTCCTACGAGCAGTACTTC

abundance: .
v_gene: TRBV6-5
j_gene: TRBJ2-3
d_gene: TRBD2
CDR3aa: CASVKSGMQMDTQYF
CDR3nt: TGTGCCAGCGTCAAAAGCGGGATGCAGATGGATACGCAGTATTTT

abundance: .
v_gene: TRBV30
j_gene: TRBJ2-7
d_gene: TRBD1
CDR3aa: CAGAGTGDEQYF
CDR3nt: TGTGCCGGCGCCGGGACAGGGGACGAGCAGTACTTC

abundance: .
v_gene: TRBV19
j_gene: TRBJ2-7
d_gene: .
CDR3aa: CASTNSYEQYF
CDR3nt: TGTGCCAGTACGAACAGCTACGAGCAGTACTTC

abundance: .
v_gene: TRBV9
j_gene: TRBJ2-3
d_gene: TRBD1
CDR3aa: CASSARDRVTDTQYF
CDR3nt: TGTGCCAGCAGCGCCCGGGACAGGGTAACAGATACGCAGTATTTT

abundance: .
v_gene: TRBV29-1
j_gene: TRBJ2-7
d_gene: .
CDR3aa: CSVVEGDYEQYF
CDR3nt: TGCAGCGTTGTGGAGGGGGACTACGAGCAGTACTTC

abundance: .
v_gene: TRBV7-9
j_gene: TRBJ2-3
d_gene: TRBD1
CDR3aa: CASSSLPGQGSTDTQYF
CDR3nt: TGTGCCAGCAGCTCCCTACCGGGACAGGGGAGCACAGATACGCAGTATTTT